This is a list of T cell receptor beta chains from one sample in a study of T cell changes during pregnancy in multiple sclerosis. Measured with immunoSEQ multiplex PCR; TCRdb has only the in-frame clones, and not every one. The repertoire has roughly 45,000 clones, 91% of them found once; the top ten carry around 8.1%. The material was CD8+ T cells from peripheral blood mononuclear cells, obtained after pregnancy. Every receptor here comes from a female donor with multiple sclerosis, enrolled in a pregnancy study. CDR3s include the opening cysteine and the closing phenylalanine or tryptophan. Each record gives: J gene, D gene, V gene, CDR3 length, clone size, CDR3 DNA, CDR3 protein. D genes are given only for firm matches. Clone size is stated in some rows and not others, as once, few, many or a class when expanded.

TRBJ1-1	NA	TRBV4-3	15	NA	TGCGCCAGCAGCCACCTCAAGGGGGGGGGCACTGAAGCTTTCTTT	CASSHLKGGGTEAFF
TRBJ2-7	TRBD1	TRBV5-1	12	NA	TGCGCCAGCAGCAGGGACAGGCACGAGCAGTACTTC	CASSRDRHEQYF
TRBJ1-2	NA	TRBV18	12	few	TGTGCCAGCTCACCAGTAGGGACATCCGGAAACTTC	CASSPVGTSGNF
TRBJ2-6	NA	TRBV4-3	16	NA	TGCGCCAGCAGCCAAGACGGGGTTTCCGGGGCCAACGTCCTGACTTTC	CASSQDGVSGANVLTF
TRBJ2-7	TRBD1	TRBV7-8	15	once	TGTGCCAGCAGCGCTCGACAGGGGCCCTCCTACGAGCAGTACTTC	CASSARQGPSYEQYF
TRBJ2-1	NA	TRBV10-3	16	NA	TGTGCCATCAGTCACCGAACAGCCCGATTCGACAATGAGCAGTTCTTC	CAISHRTARFDNEQFF
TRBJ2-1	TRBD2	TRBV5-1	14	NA	TGCGCCAGCAGTGGGACTAGCGGGAGGGACGAGCAGTTCTTC	CASSGTSGRDEQFF
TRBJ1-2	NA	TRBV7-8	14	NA	TGTGCCAGCAGCTTGGGTCAGGGTTCCTATGGCTACACCTTC	CASSLGQGSYGYTF
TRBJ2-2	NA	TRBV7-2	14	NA	TGTGCCAGCAGCTTCTGGACAGTCACCGGGGAGCTGTTTTTT	CASSFWTVTGELFF
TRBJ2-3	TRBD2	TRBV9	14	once	TGTGCCAGCAGCCTTGGGGGGGGGACAGATACGCAGTATTTT	CASSLGGGTDTQYF
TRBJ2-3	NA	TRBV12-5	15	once	TGTGCTAGTGGTCCCGGGAGCTCTAGCACAGATACGCAGTATTTT	CASGPGSSSTDTQYF
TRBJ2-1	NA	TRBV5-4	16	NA	TGTGCCAGCAGCTTGGGGGCTAGCGTCGCCTACAATGAGCAGTTCTTC	CASSLGASVAYNEQFF
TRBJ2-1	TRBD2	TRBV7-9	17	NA	TGTGCCAGCAGCCCGACTGGATTAGCGGGGTCCAACAATGAGCAGTTCTTC	CASSPTGLAGSNNEQFF
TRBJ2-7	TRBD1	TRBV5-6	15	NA	TGTGCCAGCAGCCCCGGACAGGGAGATGGCTACGAGCAGTACTTC	CASSPGQGDGYEQYF
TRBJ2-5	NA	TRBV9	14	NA	TGTGCCAGCAGCCCTCAGTCGTACCAAGAGACCCAGTACTTC	CASSPQSYQETQYF
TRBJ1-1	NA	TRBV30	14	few	TGTGCCTGGAACTTTGGAGGAATGAACACTGAAGCTTTCTTT	CAWNFGGMNTEAFF
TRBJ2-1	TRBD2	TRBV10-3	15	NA	TGTGCCATCAGTGTAACTAGCGGGGATTACAATGAGCAGTTCTTC	CAISVTSGDYNEQFF
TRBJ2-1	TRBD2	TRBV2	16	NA	TGTGCCAGCAGTGAATACGGGGCTAGCGGGGGCTATGAGCAGTTCTTC	CASSEYGASGGYEQFF
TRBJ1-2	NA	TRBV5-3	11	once	TGTGCCAGAAGCACAAGAGGAGGCTACACCTTC	CARSTRGGYTF
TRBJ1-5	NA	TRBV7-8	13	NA	TGTGCCAGCAGCTTAGGACAGAATCAGCCCCAGCATTTT	CASSLGQNQPQHF
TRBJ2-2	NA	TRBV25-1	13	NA	TGTGCCAGCAGTGATCTGGGCGCCGGGGAGCTGTTTTTT	CASSDLGAGELFF
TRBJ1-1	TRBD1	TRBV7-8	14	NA	TGTGCCAGCAGCCAAAGACAGGGGAACACTGAAGCTTTCTTT	CASSQRQGNTEAFF
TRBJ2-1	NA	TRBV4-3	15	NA	TGCGCCAGCAGCCAAATACAGGGTAATTACAATGAGCAGTTCTTC	CASSQIQGNYNEQFF
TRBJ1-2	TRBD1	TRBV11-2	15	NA	TGTGCCAGCAGACAACCGGGACAGGGGGCGGACGGCTACACCTTC	CASRQPGQGADGYTF
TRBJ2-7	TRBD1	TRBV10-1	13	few	TGCGCCACCAGGGACAGATGCCCCTACGAGCAGTACTTC	CATRDRCPYEQYF
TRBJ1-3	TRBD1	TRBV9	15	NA	TGTGCCAGCAGCCCTAGGGGGACAGAAAGAAACACCATATATTTT	CASSPRGTERNTIYF
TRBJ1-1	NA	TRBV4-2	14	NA	TGTGCCAGCGCCTGGGGAGCCCTGAACACTGAAGCTTTCTTT	CASAWGALNTEAFF
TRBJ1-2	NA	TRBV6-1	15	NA	TGTGCCAGCAGTGAACTGGGGGGGTCGTACTATGGCTACACCTTC	CASSELGGSYYGYTF
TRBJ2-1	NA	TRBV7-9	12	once	TGTGCCAGCAGAGAAACATACAATGAGCAGTTCTTC	CASRETYNEQFF
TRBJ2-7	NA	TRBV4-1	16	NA	TGCGCCAGCAGCCAAGAGGACAGTAAGCTCTCCTACGAGCAGTACTTC	CASSQEDSKLSYEQYF
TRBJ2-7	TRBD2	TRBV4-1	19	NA	TGCGCCAGCAGCCCTGGGGCGTTACTAGCGGGAGTTACGTCCTACGAGCAGTACTTC	CASSPGALLAGVTSYEQYF
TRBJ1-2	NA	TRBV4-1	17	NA	TGCGCCAGCAGCCAAGAGCCCGGAATACAGGGAGACTATGGCTACACCTTC	CASSQEPGIQGDYGYTF
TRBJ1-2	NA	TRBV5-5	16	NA	TGTGCCAGCAGCTCAACCGTCATGGAGGGCCCCTATGGCTACACCTTC	CASSSTVMEGPYGYTF
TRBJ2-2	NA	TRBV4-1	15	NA	TGCGCCAGCAGCCCACGACTGGATAACACCGGGGAGCTGTTTTTT	CASSPRLDNTGELFF
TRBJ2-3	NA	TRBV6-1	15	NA	TGTGCCAGCAGCCCCCGGGGGAACGGCGCCGATACGCAGTATTTT	CASSPRGNGADTQYF
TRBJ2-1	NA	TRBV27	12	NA	TGTGCCAGCAGTCCAAACTACAATGAGCAGTTCTTC	CASSPNYNEQFF
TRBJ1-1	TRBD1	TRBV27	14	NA	TGTGCCAGCAGTGTAACAGGGGGCTGGACTGAAGCTTTCTTT	CASSVTGGWTEAFF
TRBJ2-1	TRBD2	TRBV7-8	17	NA	TGTGCCAGCAGCTTATTCAAGGCGGGAGTGGGGGGAAATGAGCAGTTCTTC	CASSLFKAGVGGNEQFF
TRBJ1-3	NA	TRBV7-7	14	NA	TGTGCCAGCAGCCCCCAATGGGGCGACAACACCATATATTTT	CASSPQWGDNTIYF
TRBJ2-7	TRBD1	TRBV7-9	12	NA	TGTGCCAGCAGCTCCCGGGACAGGGCTCAGTACTTC	CASSSRDRAQYF
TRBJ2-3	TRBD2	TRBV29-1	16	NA	TGCAGCGTTGCGCCTGGGACTAGTGGTGGTACAGATACGCAGTATTTT	CSVAPGTSGGTDTQYF
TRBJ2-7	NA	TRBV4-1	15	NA	TGCGCCAGCAGCCAACAATTCCCTAGACCCAACGAGCAGTACTTC	CASSQQFPRPNEQYF
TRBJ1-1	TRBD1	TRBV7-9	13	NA	TGTGCCAGCAGCGTAACAGGGGTGGCTGAAGCTTTCTTT	CASSVTGVAEAFF
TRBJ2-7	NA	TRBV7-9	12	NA	TGTGCCAGCCAAGAGAACGGGGACGAGCAGTACTTC	CASQENGDEQYF